This T cell receptor beta chain was recorded in a study of cytomegalovirus exposure and HLA in healthy donors. Germline CDR1 and CDR2: SGHNT and YENEEA. This CDR3 has 14 residues. As concerns this clone: At one boundary the junction diverges from the germline segment, which might be a read error.

The PCR contained 60 Vbeta and 13 Jbeta primers. The assay was immunoSEQ multiplex PCR, and TCRdb's table has in-frame clones only and misses some. This table holds about 240,000 clones, roughly 73% found once. The clonotype comes from a boy younger than 18 in good health and CMV-seronegative. Sequenced sample: PBMCs. V is TRBV11-3 and J is TRBJ1-1; 8 bases line up with TRBD1. Written as DNA, the CDR3 is TGTGCCAGCAGCCGGCAGACAGGGGACACCGAAGCTTTCTTT. Residues: CASSRQTGDTEAFF.